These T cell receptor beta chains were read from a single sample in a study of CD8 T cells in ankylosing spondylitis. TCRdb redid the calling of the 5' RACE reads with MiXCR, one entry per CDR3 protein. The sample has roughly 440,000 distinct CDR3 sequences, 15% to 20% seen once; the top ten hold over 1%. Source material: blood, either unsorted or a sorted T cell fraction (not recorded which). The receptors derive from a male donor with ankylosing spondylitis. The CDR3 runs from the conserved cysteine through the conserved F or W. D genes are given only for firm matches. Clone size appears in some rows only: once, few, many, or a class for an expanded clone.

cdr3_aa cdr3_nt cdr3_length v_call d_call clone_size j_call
CASSLLPPSLSYEQYF TGTGCCAGCAGCTTATTGCCTCCTTCCCTCTCCTACGAGCAGTACTTC 16 TRBV7-2 - - TRBJ2-7
CAINLAGGSDEQFF TGTGCCATCAATTTGGCGGGAGGGTCCGATGAGCAGTTCTTC 14 TRBV10-3 TRBD2 few TRBJ2-1
CASSSGLSWGTDTQYF TGCGCCAGCAGCTCAGGACTCTCGTGGGGCACAGATACGCAGTATTTT 16 TRBV5-1 - few TRBJ2-3
CASSFTSGSQEQYF TGCGCCAGCAGCTTCACTAGCGGGAGCCAGGAGCAGTACTTC 14 TRBV5-1 TRBD2 - TRBJ2-7
CAWSVNPSNQPQHF TGTGCCTGGAGTGTTAACCCAAGCAATCAGCCCCAGCATTTT 14 TRBV30 - - TRBJ1-5
CASSEGVYGYTF TGTGCCAGCTCGGAGGGGGTCTATGGCTACACCTTC 12 TRBV11-2 - - TRBJ1-2
CASSWDRGNIQYF TGCGCCAGCAGCTGGGACAGGGGGAACATTCAGTACTTC 13 TRBV5-1 TRBD1 many TRBJ2-4
CASSQDFASYEQYF TGTGCCAGCAGCCAAGACTTCGCATCCTACGAGCAGTACTTC 14 TRBV3-1 - few TRBJ2-7
CASSPTAVPSYEQYF TGTGCCAGCTCCCCGACAGCGGTACCCTCCTACGAGCAGTACTTC 15 TRBV27 - few TRBJ2-7
CASSWGLAGGSTGELFF TGTGCCAGCAGTTGGGGACTAGCGGGGGGATCCACCGGGGAGCTGTTTTTT 17 TRBV12-3/TRBV12-4 TRBD2 - TRBJ2-2
CASSEAQNIQYF TGTGCCAGCAGTGAAGCGCAAAACATTCAGTACTTC 12 TRBV2 - - TRBJ2-4
CASSLTAGPSSYEQYF TGCGCCAGCAGCTTGACCGCGGGACCTTCCTCCTACGAGCAGTACTTC 16 TRBV5-1 - - TRBJ2-7
CASSVNGYEQYF TGTGCCAGCAGTGTTAATGGCTACGAGCAGTACTTC 12 TRBV2 - - TRBJ2-7
CATSRELRTGDGYTF TGTGCCACCAGCAGAGAATTAAGGACAGGGGACGGCTACACCTTC 15 TRBV15 TRBD1 - TRBJ1-2
CSATGTGGGQVSNQPQHF TGCAGTGCAACCGGGACAGGGGGCGGCCAAGTTAGCAATCAGCCCCAGCATTTT 18 TRBV20-1 TRBD1 few TRBJ1-5
CASSLTPDGEKLFF TGCGCCAGCAGCTTGACCCCCGACGGTGAAAAACTGTTTTTT 14 TRBV5-1 - few TRBJ1-4
CASSPVRNSENEKLFF TGTGCCAGCTCACCAGTCAGAAATTCCGAGAATGAAAAACTGTTTTTT 16 TRBV18 - - TRBJ1-4
CASSFGAQPQHF TGTGCCAGCAGTTTCGGGGCTCAGCCCCAGCATTTT 12 TRBV12-3/TRBV12-4 - few TRBJ1-5
CSVDLLGLETQYF TGCAGCGTTGATCTACTAGGTCTTGAGACCCAGTACTTC 13 TRBV29-1 - few TRBJ2-5
CASSLLEGYGYTF TGCGCCAGCAGCTTGTTAGAGGGGTATGGCTACACCTTC 13 TRBV5-1 - many TRBJ1-2
CASSLVEAAPQHF TGTGCCAGCAGCTTAGTGGAGGCCGCGCCCCAGCATTTT 13 TRBV7-2 - few TRBJ1-5
CASSLGVGGYSYVQYF TGTGCCAGCAGCTTAGGGGTTGGGGGCTACTCCTACGTGCAGTACTTC 16 TRBV11-2 - - TRBJ2-7
CASSPGAGDYTEAFF TGTGCCAGCAGCCCTGGGGCCGGGGACTACACTGAAGCTTTCTTT 15 TRBV7-9 - few TRBJ1-1
CASSILGATNEKLFF TGTGCCAGTAGTATATTAGGCGCAACTAATGAAAAACTGTTTTTT 15 TRBV19 - - TRBJ1-4
CASSSQGYSYNEQFF TGTGCCAGCAGCTCCCAGGGGTACTCCTACAATGAGCAGTTCTTC 15 TRBV11-2 - few TRBJ2-1
CASSRGLAGETGANVLTF TGTGCCAGCAGCCGAGGACTAGCGGGAGAAACTGGGGCCAACGTCCTGACTTTC 18 TRBV7-8 TRBD2 - TRBJ2-6
CASSFRARTNTGELFF TGTGCCAGCAGCTTTCGGGCGCGGACGAACACCGGGGAGCTGTTTTTT 16 TRBV5-6 - many TRBJ2-2
CSASRDREKETQYF TGCAGTGCTAGCCGGGACAGAGAGAAAGAGACCCAGTACTTC 14 TRBV20-1 TRBD1 - TRBJ2-5
CASRRRGSEGRPYNEQFF TGTGCCAGCAGACGCAGGGGCTCAGAGGGACGCCCCTACAATGAGCAGTTCTTC 18 TRBV27 - - TRBJ2-1
CASSELGQGNTEAFF TGTGCCAGCAGTGAATTGGGACAGGGGAACACTGAAGCTTTCTTT 15 TRBV6-1 TRBD1 - TRBJ1-1
CASSVGSGLSTDTQYF TGTGCCAGCAGCGTAGGATCGGGACTGAGCACAGATACGCAGTATTTT 16 TRBV9 - - TRBJ2-3
CARGAGGAGLAGELFF TGTGCCAGGGGAGCAGGGGGCGCCGGGTTAGCCGGGGAGCTGTTTTTT 16 TRBV30 TRBD1 - TRBJ2-2